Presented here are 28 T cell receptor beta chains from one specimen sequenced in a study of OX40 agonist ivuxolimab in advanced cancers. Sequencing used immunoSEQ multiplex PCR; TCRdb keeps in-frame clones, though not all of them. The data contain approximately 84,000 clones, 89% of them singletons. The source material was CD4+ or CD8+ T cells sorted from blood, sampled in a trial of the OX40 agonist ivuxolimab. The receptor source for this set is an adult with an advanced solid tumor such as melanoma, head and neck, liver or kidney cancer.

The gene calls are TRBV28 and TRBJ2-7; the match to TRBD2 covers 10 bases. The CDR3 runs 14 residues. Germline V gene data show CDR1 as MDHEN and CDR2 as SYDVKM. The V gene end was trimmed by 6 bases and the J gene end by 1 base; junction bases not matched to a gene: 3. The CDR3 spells CASSLLAGSYEQYF. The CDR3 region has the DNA TGTGCCAGCAGCTTACTAGCGGGATCCTACGAGCAGTACTTC.

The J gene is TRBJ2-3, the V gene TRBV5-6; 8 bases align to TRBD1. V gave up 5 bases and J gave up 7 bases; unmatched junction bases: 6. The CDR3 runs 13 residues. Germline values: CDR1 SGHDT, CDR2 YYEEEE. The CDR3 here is CASSEDRANTQYF. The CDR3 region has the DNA TGTGCCAGCAGTGAGGACAGGGCGAATACGCAGTATTTT.

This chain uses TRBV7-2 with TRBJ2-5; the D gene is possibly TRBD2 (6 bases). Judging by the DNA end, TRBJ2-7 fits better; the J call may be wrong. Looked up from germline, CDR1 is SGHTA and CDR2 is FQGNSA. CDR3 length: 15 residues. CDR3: CASSFREIGSYEQYF. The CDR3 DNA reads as TGTGCCAGCAGCTTTCGGGAGATCGGGTCCTACGAGCAGTACTTC.

For the CDR3, the DNA is TGTGCCAGCAGCGGTGGGGGGACAGGGAACAATGAGCAGTTCTTC. It encodes CASSGGGTGNNEQFF. V and J are TRBV9 and TRBJ2-1; 9 bases match TRBD1. Trimming took 3 bases from V and 5 from J; bases not matched to a gene: 6. The CDR3 spans 15 residues. Germline V CDR1 and CDR2: SGDLS, YYNGEE.

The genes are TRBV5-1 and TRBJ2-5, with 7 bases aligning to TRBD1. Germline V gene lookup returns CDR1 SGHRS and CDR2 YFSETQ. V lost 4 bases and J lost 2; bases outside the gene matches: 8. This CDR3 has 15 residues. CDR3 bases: TGCGCCAGCAGCATCCGGACAGGACTGCAAGAGACCCAGTACTTC. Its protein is CASSIRTGLQETQYF. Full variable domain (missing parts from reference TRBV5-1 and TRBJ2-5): KAGVTQTPRYLIKTRGQQVTLSCSPISGHRSVSWYQQTPGQGLQFLFEYFSETQRNKGNFPGRFSGRQFSNSRSEMNVSTLELGDSALYLCASSIRTGLQETQYFGPGTRLLVL.

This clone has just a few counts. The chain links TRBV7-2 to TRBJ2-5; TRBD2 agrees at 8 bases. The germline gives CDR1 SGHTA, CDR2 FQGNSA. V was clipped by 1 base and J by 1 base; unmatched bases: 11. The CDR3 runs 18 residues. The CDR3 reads CASSLGLASSGFQETQYF. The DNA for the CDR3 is TGTGCCAGCAGCTTAGGACTAGCCTCTAGCGGGTTCCAAGAGACCCAGTACTTC.

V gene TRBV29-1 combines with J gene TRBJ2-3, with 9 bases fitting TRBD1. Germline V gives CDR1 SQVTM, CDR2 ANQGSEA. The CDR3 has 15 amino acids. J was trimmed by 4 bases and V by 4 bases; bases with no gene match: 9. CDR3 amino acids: CSVAWTGDEADTQYF. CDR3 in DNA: TGCAGCGTTGCCTGGACAGGGGATGAAGCAGATACGCAGTATTTT.

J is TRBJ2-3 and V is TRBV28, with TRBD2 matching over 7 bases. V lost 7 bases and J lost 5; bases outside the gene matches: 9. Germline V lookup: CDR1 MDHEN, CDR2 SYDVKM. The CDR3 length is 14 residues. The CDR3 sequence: CASILGGSVDTQYF. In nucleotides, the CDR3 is TGTGCCAGCATATTGGGGGGGTCAGTAGATACGCAGTATTTT.

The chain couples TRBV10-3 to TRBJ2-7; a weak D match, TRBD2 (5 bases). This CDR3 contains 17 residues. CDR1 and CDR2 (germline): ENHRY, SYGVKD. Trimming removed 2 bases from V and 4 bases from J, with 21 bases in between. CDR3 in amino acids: CAISETAAPWMWYEQYV. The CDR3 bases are TGTGCCATCAGTGAGACAGCGGCGCCATGGATGTGGTACGAGCAGTACGTC.

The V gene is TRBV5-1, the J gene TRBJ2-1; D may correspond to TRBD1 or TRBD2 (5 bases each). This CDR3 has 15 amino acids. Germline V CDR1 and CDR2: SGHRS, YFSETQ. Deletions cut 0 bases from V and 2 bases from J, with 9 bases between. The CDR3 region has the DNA TGCGCCAGCAGCTTGGTTCGGGGACCCTACAATGAGCAGTTCTTC. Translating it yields CASSLVRGPYNEQFF.

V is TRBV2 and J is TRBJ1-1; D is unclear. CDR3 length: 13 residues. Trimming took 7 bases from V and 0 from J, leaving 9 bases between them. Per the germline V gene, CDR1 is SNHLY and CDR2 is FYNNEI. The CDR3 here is CASIRGLNTEAFF. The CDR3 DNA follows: TGTGCCAGCATCCGAGGGCTGAACACTGAAGCTTTCTTT.

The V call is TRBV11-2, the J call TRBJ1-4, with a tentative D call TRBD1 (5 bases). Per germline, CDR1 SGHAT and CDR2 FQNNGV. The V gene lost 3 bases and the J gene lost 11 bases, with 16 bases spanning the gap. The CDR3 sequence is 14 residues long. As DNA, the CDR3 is TGTGCCAGCAGCTTGAGGGTAACCCGGGGGAAACTGTTTTTT. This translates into CASSLRVTRGKLFF.

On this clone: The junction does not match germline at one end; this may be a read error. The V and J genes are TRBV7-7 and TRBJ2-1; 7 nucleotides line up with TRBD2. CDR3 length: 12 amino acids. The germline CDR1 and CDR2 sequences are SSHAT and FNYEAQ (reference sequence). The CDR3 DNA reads TGTGCTAGCAGCCCTGGGGGGGTAGCTCGGTTCTTC. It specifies CASSPGGVARFF.

Written as DNA, the CDR3 is TGTGCCAGCAGTGAAGGGGTACAAGGGAACATTCAGTACTTC. Amino acids: CASSEGVQGNIQYF. V and J are TRBV6-1 and TRBJ2-4; D remains ambiguous. The CDR3 extends over 14 amino acids. Germline values: CDR1 MNHNS, CDR2 SASEGT. V was cut by 1 base and J by 7 bases, with 11 bases left in between.

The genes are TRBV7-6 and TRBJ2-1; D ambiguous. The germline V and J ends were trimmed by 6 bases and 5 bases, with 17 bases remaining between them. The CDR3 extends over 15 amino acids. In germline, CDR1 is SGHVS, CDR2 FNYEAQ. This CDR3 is CASSNGARSNNEQFF. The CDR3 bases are TGTGCCAGCAGTAACGGAGCTAGATCGAACAATGAGCAGTTCTTC.

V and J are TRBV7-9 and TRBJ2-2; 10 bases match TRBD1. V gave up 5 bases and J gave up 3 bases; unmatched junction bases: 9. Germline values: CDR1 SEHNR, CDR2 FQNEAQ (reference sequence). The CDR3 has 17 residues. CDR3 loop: CASSIFSGTGDTGELFF. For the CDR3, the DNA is TGTGCCAGCAGCATATTCTCCGGGACAGGGGACACCGGGGAGCTGTTTTTT.

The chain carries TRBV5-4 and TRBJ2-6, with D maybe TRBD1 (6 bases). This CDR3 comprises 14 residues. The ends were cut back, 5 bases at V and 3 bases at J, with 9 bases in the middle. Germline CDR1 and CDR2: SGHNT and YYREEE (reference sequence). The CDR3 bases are TGTGCCAGCAGTTGGGGGCTTGGGGCCAACGTCCTGACTTTC. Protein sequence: CASSWGLGANVLTF.

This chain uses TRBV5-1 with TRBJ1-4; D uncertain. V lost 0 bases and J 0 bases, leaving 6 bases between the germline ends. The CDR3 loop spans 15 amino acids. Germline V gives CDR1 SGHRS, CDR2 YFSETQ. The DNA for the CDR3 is TGCGCCAGCAGCTTGGTGGGTACAACTAATGAAAAACTGTTTTTT. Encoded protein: CASSLVGTTNEKLFF.

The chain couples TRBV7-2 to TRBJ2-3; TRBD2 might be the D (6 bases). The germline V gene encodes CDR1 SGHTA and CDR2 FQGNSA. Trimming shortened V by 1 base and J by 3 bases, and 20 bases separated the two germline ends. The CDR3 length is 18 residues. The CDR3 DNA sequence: TGTGCCAGCAGCTTAGGCGGTGGGCGGGCCGGGGGTACAGATACGCAGTATTTT. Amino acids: CASSLGGGRAGGTDTQYF.

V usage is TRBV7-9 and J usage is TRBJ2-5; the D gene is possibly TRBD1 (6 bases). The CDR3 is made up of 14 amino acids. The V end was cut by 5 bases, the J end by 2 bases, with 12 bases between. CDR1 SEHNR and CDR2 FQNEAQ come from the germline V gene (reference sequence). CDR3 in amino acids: CASSNRVEQETQYF. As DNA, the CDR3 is TGTGCCAGCAGCAACAGGGTAGAGCAAGAGACCCAGTACTTC.

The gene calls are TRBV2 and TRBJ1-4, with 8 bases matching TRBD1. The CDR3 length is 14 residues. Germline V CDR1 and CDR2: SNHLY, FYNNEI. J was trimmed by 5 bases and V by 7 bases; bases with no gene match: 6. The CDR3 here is CASKGDRTNEKLFF. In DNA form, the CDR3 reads TGTGCCAGCAAGGGGGACAGGACGAATGAAAAACTGTTTTTT.

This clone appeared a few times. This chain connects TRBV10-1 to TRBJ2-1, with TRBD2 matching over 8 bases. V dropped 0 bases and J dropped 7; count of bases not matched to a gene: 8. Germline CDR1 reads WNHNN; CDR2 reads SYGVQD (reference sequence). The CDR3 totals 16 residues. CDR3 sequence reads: CASSESSGGGKNEQFF. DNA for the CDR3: TGCGCCAGCAGTGAGTCCTCGGGGGGGGGCAAAAATGAGCAGTTCTTC.

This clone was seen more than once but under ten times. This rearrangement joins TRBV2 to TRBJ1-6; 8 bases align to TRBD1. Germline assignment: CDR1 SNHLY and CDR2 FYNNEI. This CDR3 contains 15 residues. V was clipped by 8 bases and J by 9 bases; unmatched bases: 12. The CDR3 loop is CASGRGQGAGSPLHF. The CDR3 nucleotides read TGTGCCAGCGGACGAGGGCAGGGGGCCGGTTCACCCCTCCACTTT.

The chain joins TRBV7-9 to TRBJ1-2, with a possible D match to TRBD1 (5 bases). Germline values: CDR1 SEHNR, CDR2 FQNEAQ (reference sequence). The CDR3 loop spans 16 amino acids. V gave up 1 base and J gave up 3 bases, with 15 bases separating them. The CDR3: CASSLGAGQLDYGYTF. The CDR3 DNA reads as TGTGCCAGCAGCTTAGGGGCAGGACAACTTGACTATGGCTACACCTTC.

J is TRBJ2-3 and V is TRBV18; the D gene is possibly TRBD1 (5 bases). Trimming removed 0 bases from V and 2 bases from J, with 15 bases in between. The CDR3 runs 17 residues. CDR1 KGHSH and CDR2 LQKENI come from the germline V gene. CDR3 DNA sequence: TGTGCCAGCTCACCACCCGTCGACAGAAGACCCACAGATACGCAGTATTTT. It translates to CASSPPVDRRPTDTQYF.

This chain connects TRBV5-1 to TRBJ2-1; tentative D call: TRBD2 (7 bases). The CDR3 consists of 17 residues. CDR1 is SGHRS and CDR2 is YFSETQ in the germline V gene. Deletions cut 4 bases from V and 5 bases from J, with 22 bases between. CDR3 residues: CASSTSSRGAWDNEQFF. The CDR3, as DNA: TGCGCCAGCAGCACCTCATCCCGGGGGGCTTGGGACAATGAGCAGTTCTTC.

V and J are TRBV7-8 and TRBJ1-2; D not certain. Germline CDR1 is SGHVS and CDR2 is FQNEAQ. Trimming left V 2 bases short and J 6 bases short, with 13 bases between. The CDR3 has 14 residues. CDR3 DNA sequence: TGTGCCAGCAGCTTAATGGGAGCGGGTGATGGCTACACCTTC. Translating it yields CASSLMGAGDGYTF. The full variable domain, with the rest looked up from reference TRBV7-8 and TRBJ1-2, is GAGVSQSPRYKVAKRGQDVALRCDPISGHVSLFWYQQALGQGPEFLTYFQNEAQLDKSGLPSDRFFAERPEGSVSTLKIQRTQQEDSAVYLCASSLMGAGDGYTFGSGTRLTVV.

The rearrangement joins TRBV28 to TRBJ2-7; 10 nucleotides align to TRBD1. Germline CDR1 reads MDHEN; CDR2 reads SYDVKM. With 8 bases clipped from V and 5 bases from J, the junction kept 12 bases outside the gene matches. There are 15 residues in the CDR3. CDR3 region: CASGRTGTGEDEQYF. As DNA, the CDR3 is TGTGCCAGCGGACGAACCGGGACAGGGGAAGACGAGCAGTACTTC.